One and the same sample provided the 18 T cell receptor beta chains below, sequenced in a study of blood T cell repertoires in COVID-19. Only in-frame clones appear in the TCRdb table, and some are missing; sequencing was by immunoSEQ multiplex PCR. This table has around 260,000 clones, 65% to 90% appearing once. The sequenced sample consisted of peripheral blood. All receptors derive from a human donor in a cohort sampled during active COVID-19.

This clone was counted a few times. The CDR3 protein is CASSRQGVRTDTQYF. CDR3 DNA sequence: TGTGCCAGCAGTCGACAGGGGGTTCGCACAGATACGCAGTATTTT. This rearrangement joins TRBV7-9 to TRBJ2-3; 9 bases match TRBD1. This CDR3 comprises 15 residues. Trimming cost V 6 bases and J 1 base; bases outside gene matches: 5. Germline lookup yields CDR1 SEHNR and CDR2 FQNEAQ (reference sequence).

This chain links TRBV5-1 with TRBJ1-4; unclear D gene. V was trimmed by 4 bases and J by 3 bases, leaving 10 bases between them. The CDR3 has 14 amino acids. CDR1 and CDR2 (germline): SGHRS, YFSETQ. CDR3 residues: CASSIDPANEKLFF. CDR3 in DNA: TGCGCCAGCAGCATAGATCCCGCTAATGAAAAACTGTTTTTT. The complete variable domain, with remaining parts taken from reference TRBV5-1 and TRBJ1-4, reads KAGVTQTPRYLIKTRGQQVTLSCSPISGHRSVSWYQQTPGQGLQFLFEYFSETQRNKGNFPGRFSGRQFSNSRSEMNVSTLELGDSALYLCASSIDPANEKLFFGSGTQLSVL.

This clone occurred once. The chain uses TRBV6-5 and TRBJ2-7; D possibly corresponds to TRBD2 (5 bases). CDR3 length equals 11 residues. Germline V lookup: CDR1 MNHEY, CDR2 SVGAGI. Trimming shortened V by 8 bases and J by 3 bases, and 8 bases separated the two germline ends. For the CDR3, the DNA is TGTGCCAGCGCTGAGGGCTACGAGCAGTACTTC. This codes for CASAEGYEQYF.

The CDR3 DNA follows: TGTGCCTGGGGATACTCTGGGGCCAACGTCCTGACTTTC. Its protein product is CAWGYSGANVLTF. V is TRBV30 and J is TRBJ2-6; the D is unclear. This CDR3 contains 13 residues. Germline V gene lookup returns CDR1 GTSNPN and CDR2 SVGIG (reference sequence). The ends were cut back, 5 bases at V and 0 bases at J, with 5 bases in the middle.

The rearrangement links TRBV3-1 (or the pseudogene TRBV3-2) to TRBJ2-3, with 7 bases that match TRBD2. Germline-derived CDR1 and CDR2 are LGHDT and YNNKEL (reference sequence). V shed 5 bases and J 8 bases; nucleotides not matched to a gene: 13. This CDR3 has 15 amino acids. CDR3 loop: CASSTGLGFSITQYF. The CDR3, as DNA: TGTGCCAGCAGCACTGGACTAGGTTTTAGTATTACGCAGTATTTT.

The CDR3 DNA sequence: TGTGCCAGCAGTCGCCTCGACAAGGCTTATTACAATGAGCAGTTCTTC. This gives the protein CASSRLDKAYYNEQFF. The genes are TRBV6-4 and TRBJ2-1, with D unresolved. Trimming left V 5 bases short and J 4 bases short, with 18 bases between. The CDR3 is made up of 16 amino acids. The germline gives CDR1 MRHNA, CDR2 SNTAGT.

The chain carries TRBV28 and TRBJ1-4; D remains ambiguous. CDR1 and CDR2 (germline): MDHEN, SYDVKM. Trimming pared 5 bases from V and 2 bases from J, leaving 9 bases between. CDR3 length: 14 residues. The DNA for the CDR3 is TGTGCCAGCAGTCCCCGGTGGACTAATGAAAAACTGTTTTTT. Amino acids: CASSPRWTNEKLFF.

V gene TRBV6-5 combines with J gene TRBJ2-5, with TRBD2 matching over 9 bases. Germline values: CDR1 MNHEY, CDR2 SVGAGI. CDR3 length: 13 residues. CDR3: CLSPTSGQETQYF. DNA of the CDR3: TGTCTATCCCCGACTAGCGGACAAGAGACCCAGTACTTC.

The CDR3 loop is CATSPGLFYEQYF. The CDR3 DNA is TGTGCCACCTCGCCGGGTCTCTTCTACGAGCAGTACTTC. This rearrangement joins TRBV2 to TRBJ2-7, with D uncertain. With 10 bases removed from V and 3 bases from J, the gap between germline ends came to 16 bases. This CDR3 contains 13 residues. Germline V gene data show CDR1 as SNHLY and CDR2 as FYNNEI.

This sequence joins TRBV7-9 and TRBJ1-3, with 8 bases identical to TRBD1. CDR3 size: 16 residues. Losses at the gene ends were 3 bases for V and 2 bases for J; bases not matched to a gene: 6. Per germline, CDR1 SEHNR and CDR2 FQNEAQ (reference sequence). The CDR3 sequence is CASSFWTGYPGNTIYF. The CDR3 coding sequence is TGTGCCAGCAGCTTTTGGACAGGGTATCCTGGAAACACCATATATTTT.

The DNA of the CDR3 is TGTGCCACCAGCAGAGCGGGACTAGCGGGGGACGAGCAGTACTTC. Its protein product is CATSRAGLAGDEQYF. The chain uses TRBV15 and TRBJ2-7; 14 nucleotides align to TRBD2. J was trimmed by 5 bases and V by 1 base; bases with no gene match: 1. The CDR3 extends over 15 amino acids. CDR1 is LNHNV and CDR2 is YYDKDF in the germline V gene (reference sequence).

This clone was counted a single time. The V gene is TRBV16, the J gene TRBJ2-7; 8 bases are a match to TRBD1. Looked up from germline, CDR1 is KGHSY and CDR2 is FQNENV. The CDR3 is 14 amino acids. Trimming at V came to 8 bases and at J to 7 bases, leaving 13 bases not matched to a gene. CDR3 in DNA: TGTGCCAGCCTCCCAGCAGGGGGCTTGGGGGAGCAGTACTTC. Its protein product is CASLPAGGLGEQYF.

This clone was observed at least ten times. The chain recombines TRBV7-2 with TRBJ2-1; possible D gene TRBD1, 6 bases. Trimming stripped 4 bases from V and 5 bases from J, with 9 bases between. The CDR3 sequence is 13 residues long. Germline V gives CDR1 SGHTA, CDR2 FQGNSA. Here the CDR3 DNA reads TGTGCCAGCAGCTACAACAGGGACAATGAGCAGTTCTTC. Its protein product is CASSYNRDNEQFF.

The rearrangement joins TRBV6-4 to TRBJ2-3, with D tentatively TRBD2 (6 bases). Germline V gene data show CDR1 as MRHNA and CDR2 as SNTAGT. Trimming shortened V by 6 bases and J by 6 bases, and 19 bases separated the two germline ends. This CDR3 is 15 amino acids long. CDR3 in DNA: TGTGCCAGCAGCCTCGGGACCACGGAGGGGGATACGCAGTATTTT. Translated: CASSLGTTEGDTQYF.

V usage is TRBV9 and J usage is TRBJ2-1; 8 nucleotides agree with TRBD2. The V and J ends lost 9 bases and 5 bases, in that order; junction bases with no gene match: 7. The CDR3 is 13 residues long. CDR1 is SGDLS and CDR2 is YYNGEE in the germline V gene. The CDR3 sequence: CATPGGGHNEQFF. For the CDR3, the DNA is TGTGCCACCCCGGGGGGGGGACACAATGAGCAGTTCTTC.

The rearrangement links TRBV30 to TRBJ2-1; 12 nucleotides line up with TRBD2. The ends lost 0 bases at V and 9 bases at J; junction bases unmatched: 6. Per the germline V gene, CDR1 is GTSNPN and CDR2 is SVGIG (reference sequence). The CDR3 runs to 15 residues. The CDR3: CAWSVLAGGQAEQFF. The CDR3 DNA reads as TGTGCCTGGAGTGTACTAGCGGGGGGCCAAGCTGAGCAGTTCTTC.

The chain joins TRBV4-3 to TRBJ2-7; 7 positions agree with TRBD1. CDR1 is LGHNA and CDR2 is YSLEER in the germline V gene. The V and J ends lost 2 bases and 1 base, in that order; junction bases with no gene match: 5. The CDR3 runs to 15 residues. Written as DNA, the CDR3 is TGCGCCAGCAGCCAAACGACAGGGAAATCCTACGAGCAGTACTTC. Protein product: CASSQTTGKSYEQYF.

About this clone itself: Germline is not matched at one junction end, which may reflect a read error. The chain links TRBV5-6 to TRBJ1-2, with D perhaps matching TRBD1 (5 bases). The CDR3 is 10 amino acids. Germline lookup yields CDR1 SGHDT and CDR2 YYEEEE. CDR3 nucleotide sequence: TGTGCCAGCAGCTCGTTTGACAGCTTCTTC. It encodes CASSSFDSFF.